These T cell receptor beta chains were read from a single sample in a study of early T cells in non-severe SARS-CoV-2 infection. A single record per CDR3 protein comes from TCRdb applying MiXCR to the 5' RACE reads. The repertoire includes about 71,000 distinct CDR3 sequences, roughly 12% of them detected once, and roughly 2.5% sits in the top ten. Sample: whole blood, taken at baseline. These receptors all come from an adult who was a healthcare worker with PCR-confirmed SARS-CoV-2 infection or an uninfected control (not recorded which). CDR3s include the opening cysteine and the closing phenylalanine or tryptophan. D genes are given only for firm matches. Clone size is not always given. Where it is, it says once, few, many or a class for expanded clones.

TRBJ2-5 | . | . | TRBV5-6 | TGTGCCAGCAGCTCCTCAATCCAAGAGACCCAGTACTTC | CASSSSIQETQYF
TRBJ2-3 | . | TRBD2 | TRBV7-7 | TGTGCCAGCAGCCCTACTACTAGCGGGGGAGATACGCAGTATTTT | CASSPTTSGGDTQYF
TRBJ2-3 | . | . | TRBV2 | TGTGCCAGCAGGGCGTCTGGGGATACGCAGTATTTT | CASRASGDTQYF
TRBJ2-1 | many | TRBD2 | TRBV4-2 | TGTGCCAGCAGCCAATGGGGAGGGGAGGTATCCTACAATGAGCAGTTCTTC | CASSQWGGEVSYNEQFF
TRBJ2-5 | . | . | TRBV27 | TGTACCAGCAGTTTATTGGGTCGAGAGACCCAGTACTTC | CTSSLLGRETQYF
TRBJ1-1 | few | . | TRBV4-3 | TGCGCCAGCAGCCAACTCCTTAACACTGAAGCTTTCTTT | CASSQLLNTEAFF
TRBJ1-1 | many | . | TRBV12-3/TRBV12-4 | TGTGCCAGCAGTGCGGGACCGAGCACTGAAGCTTTCTTT | CASSAGPSTEAFF
TRBJ2-6 | few | . | TRBV7-6 | TGTGCCAGCAGCTTGGGGTACGGGGCCAACGTCCTGACTTTC | CASSLGYGANVLTF
TRBJ2-1 | . | . | TRBV7-7 | TGTGCTAGCAGCCAAGGGTTCAGCTCCTACAATGAGCAGTTCTTC | CASSQGFSSYNEQFF
TRBJ1-1 | . | TRBD1 | TRBV7-9 | TGTGCCAGCAGCCAGACAGGGCAAACTGAAGCTTTCTTT | CASSQTGQTEAFF
TRBJ2-7 | few | . | TRBV4-3 | TGCGCCAGCAGCCAACTACAGGGTCCCACCTACGAGCAGTACTTC | CASSQLQGPTYEQYF
TRBJ1-2 | . | . | TRBV29-1 | TGCAGCGTTCGACAGCAGGGAAACTATGGCTACACCTTC | CSVRQQGNYGYTF